The 22 T cell receptor beta chains given below trace back to one sample, sequenced in a study of T cells in Graves' hyperthyroidism and ophthalmopathy. TCR beta CDR3 region amplification was performed from RNA transcripts. RT-PCR in the first round (using the HTBI primer set) targeted the TCR CDR3. MiXCR, run by TCRdb on the multiplex PCR reads, gives a single entry per CDR3 protein. The sample shows more than 300,000 distinct CDR3 sequences, about a sixth of them seen only once. Source material: blood. The receptors originated from a woman younger than 45 with Graves' hyperthyroidism that later progressed to Graves' ophthalmopathy.

This clonotype was counted ten times or more. The chain joins TRBV3-1 to TRBJ2-5; no clear D gene. The V end lost 4 bases, the J end lost 5 bases, and 14 bases lay between the germline ends. The germline CDR1 and CDR2 sequences are LGHDT and YNNKEL (reference sequence). There are 14 residues in the CDR3. Here the CDR3 reads CASSRSGTQETQYF. The DNA for the CDR3 is TGTGCCAGCAGCCGCTCGGGCACACAGGAGACCCAGTACTTC.

This clonotype was seen ten or more times. The chain recombines TRBV5-1 with TRBJ2-5; TRBD1 is a possible D gene (7 bases). CDR3 length: 13 residues. Germline lookup yields CDR1 SGHRS and CDR2 YFSETQ. V was pared by 4 bases and J by 5 bases, with 12 bases between. The CDR3 coding sequence is TGCGCCAGCAGCCCACAGGGGAGGGAGACCCAGTACTTC. Its protein product is CASSPQGRETQYF.

This clonotype was recorded a few times. The rearrangement links TRBV4-1 to TRBJ1-5; TRBD1 agrees at 7 bases. The CDR3 runs to 18 residues. V shed 0 bases, J shed 0 bases, and the junction held 8 bases outside the gene matches. Germline loops: CDR1 MGHRA, CDR2 YSYEKL. CDR3 residues: CASSQDPVGTDSNQPQHF. CDR3 nucleotide sequence: TGCGCCAGCAGCCAAGATCCGGTCGGGACAGATAGCAATCAGCCCCAGCATTTT.

This clonotype was found a few times. The rearrangement joins TRBV4-1 to TRBJ1-5; D is unresolved. The CDR3 runs 15 residues. V dropped 2 bases and J dropped 3 bases, with 11 bases sitting between them. Germline CDR1 reads MGHRA; CDR2 reads YSYEKL. CDR3 loop: CASSQYNAANQPQHF. The DNA for the CDR3 is TGCGCCAGCAGCCAATATAATGCCGCCAATCAGCCCCAGCATTTT.

V is TRBV15 and J is TRBJ2-2, with D possibly matching TRBD1 (5 bases). Trimming left V 4 bases short and J 3 bases short, with 9 bases between. This CDR3 region has 14 residues. Germline CDR1 reads LNHNV; CDR2 reads YYDKDF (reference sequence). CDR3 sequence: CATSITGDTGELFF. The CDR3 DNA reads TGTGCCACCAGCATAACAGGAGACACCGGGGAGCTGTTTTTT.

V is TRBV19 and J is TRBJ2-3; 11 bases match TRBD1. Germline V CDR1 and CDR2: LNHDA, SQIVND (reference sequence). The CDR3 is 15 residues long. V gave up 3 bases and J gave up 5 bases; unmatched junction bases: 4. The CDR3 DNA reads TGTGCCAGTAGTATGGGGACAGGGGGTAAAGATACGCAGTATTTT. It yields the protein CASSMGTGGKDTQYF.

This clonotype was counted ten times or more. The genes are TRBV28 and TRBJ1-5; no reliable D call. The CDR3 is 13 residues long. V dropped 5 bases and J dropped 5 bases, with 10 bases sitting between them. In germline, CDR1 is MDHEN, CDR2 SYDVKM. This CDR3 is CASSGTGYQPQHF. The CDR3 nucleotides read TGTGCCAGCAGTGGTACGGGATATCAGCCCCAGCATTTT.

J is TRBJ2-7 and V is TRBV6-2 or TRBV6-3; possible D gene TRBD2, 7 bases. This CDR3 has 13 amino acids. Germline loops: CDR1 MNHEY, CDR2 SVGEGT. Trimming shortened V by 8 bases and J by 0 bases, and 11 bases separated the two germline ends. The CDR3 reads CASLAGASYEQYF. The CDR3, as DNA: TGTGCCAGCCTGGCGGGGGCCTCCTACGAGCAGTACTTC.

This clonotype was seen only a few times. Since a much larger clone is just one base distant, this may be a read error. This rearrangement joins TRBV12-3 or TRBV12-4 to TRBJ2-2; TRBD2 might be the D (5 bases). V shed 10 bases and J shed 5 bases, with 11 bases lying between them. This CDR3 is 12 amino acids long. CDR3 in amino acids: CATCAGTGELFF. In DNA, the CDR3 is TGTGCCACGTGCGCGGGTACCGGGGAGCTGTTTTTT.

The CDR3 DNA reads TGCGCCAGCCAGACTACAGGGTTAAGTTACAATGAGCAGTTCTTC. It encodes CASQTTGLSYNEQFF. The V call is TRBV5-1, the J call TRBJ2-1; D is perhaps TRBD1 (6 bases). CDR1 is SGHRS, CDR2 YFSETQ, per germline. The V end lost 7 bases, the J end lost 4 bases, and 18 bases lay between the germline ends. The CDR3 is 15 amino acids. The full variable domain, in which reference TRBV5-1 and TRBJ2-1 provide the parts outside the CDR3, is KAGVTQTPRYLIKTRGQQVTLSCSPISGHRSVSWYQQTPGQGLQFLFEYFSETQRNKGNFPGRFSGRQFSNSRSEMNVSTLELGDSALYLCASQTTGLSYNEQFFGPGTRLTVL.

This clonotype has a count of ten or more. This chain connects TRBV7-2 to TRBJ1-5, with D unresolved. CDR3 size: 13 residues. The germline V gene has CDR1 SGHTA and CDR2 FQGNSA. With 3 bases removed from V and 4 bases from J, the gap between germline ends came to 7 bases. CDR3 nucleotides: TGTGCCAGCAGCTTTCTGTTGAATCAGCCCCAGCATTTT. Amino acids: CASSFLLNQPQHF.

This chain links TRBV28 with TRBJ1-2; a weak D match, TRBD1 (6 bases). This CDR3 is 18 amino acids long. V lost 7 bases and J lost 6, with 30 bases in between. Germline CDR1 and CDR2: MDHEN and SYDVKM. The CDR3 DNA sequence: TGTGCCAGCACATCCGGGGTAGGAACAGGGAGGGATCTAAATGGCTACACCTTC. It specifies CASTSGVGTGRDLNGYTF.

This clonotype was recorded many times. As DNA, the CDR3 is TGTGCCAGCAGTCCCCTTCGGGGGGCGAAGGGCGGGGAGCTGTTTTTT. It specifies CASSPLRGAKGGELFF. The chain links TRBV28 to TRBJ2-2; a weak D match, TRBD2 (7 bases). With 5 bases removed from V and 7 bases from J, the gap between germline ends came to 20 bases. This CDR3 comprises 16 residues. Germline V gene lookup returns CDR1 MDHEN and CDR2 SYDVKM.

There are many counts of this clonotype. The rearrangement uses TRBV20-1 and TRBJ2-7; 8 bases map to TRBD2. This CDR3 has 13 amino acids. J was trimmed by 6 bases and V by 6 bases; bases with no gene match: 10. Germline values: CDR1 DFQATT, CDR2 SNEGSKA (reference sequence). CDR3 DNA sequence: TGCAGTGCCGTTGGACTAGCTGGTCCCGAGCAGTACTTC. Its translation: CSAVGLAGPEQYF.

This rearrangement joins TRBV6-1 to TRBJ1-5; no reliable D call. This CDR3 region has 12 residues. The V gene's germline CDR1 is MNHNS and CDR2 SASEGT. The germline V and J ends were trimmed by 4 bases and 4 bases, with 5 bases remaining between them. The CDR3 DNA reads as TGTGCCAGCAGTGCATTTAATCAGCCCCAGCATTTT. The encoded protein is CASSAFNQPQHF.

This clonotype was found a few times. For the CDR3, the DNA is TGTGCCAGCACCAAAAGGGGGGGGTCCTACGAGCAGTACTTC. Its protein product is CASTKRGGSYEQYF. V gene TRBV6-2 or TRBV6-3 combines with J gene TRBJ2-7; tentative D call: TRBD2 (7 bases). The CDR3 is 14 residues long. CDR1 is MNHEY and CDR2 is SVGEGT in the germline V gene. V lost 7 bases and J 1 base, leaving 14 bases between the germline ends.

The chain has TRBV28 and TRBJ2-7, with D unresolved. V gave up 2 bases and J gave up 6 bases, with 5 bases separating them. This CDR3 spans 11 amino acids. In germline, CDR1 is MDHEN, CDR2 SYDVKM. Written as DNA, the CDR3 is TGTGCCAGCAGTTTACTGGCCGAGCAGTACTTC. Translation gives CASSLLAEQYF.

Only a few counts were recorded for this clonotype. The chain joins TRBV6-4 to TRBJ2-1, with no clear D. Between the trimmed V and J ends, which lost 2 bases and 0 bases, there was a span of 8 bases. Germline V lookup: CDR1 MRHNA, CDR2 SNTAGT. This CDR3 comprises 15 residues. The CDR3 region has the DNA TGTGCCAGCAGTGACCTGGCAGGCTCCTACAATGAGCAGTTCTTC. Translating gives CASSDLAGSYNEQFF.

In its sample, this clonotype was seen many times. The chain has TRBV6-2 or TRBV6-3 and TRBJ2-5; no firm D call. The CDR3 has 14 residues. Germline CDR1 is MNHEY and CDR2 is SVGEGT. V lost 5 bases, J lost 2 bases, and 12 bases lay in between. CDR3 sequence: CASSTIVGQETQYF. In nucleotides, the CDR3 is TGTGCCAGCAGTACAATAGTGGGACAAGAGACCCAGTACTTC.

A note on this clonotype: A much bigger clone sits one base away, suggesting this may be a read error. The chain employs TRBV5-1 and TRBJ2-3; 9 nucleotides align to TRBD2. Germline CDR1 is SGHRS and CDR2 is YFSETQ. CDR3 size: 15 residues. CDR3: CASSLVSGSTDTHYF. CDR3 sequence (DNA): TGCGCCAGCAGCTTGGTTAGCGGGAGTACAGATACGCACTATTTT.

This clonotype was seen a few times. With a much larger clone just one base away, this may be a read error. The genes are TRBV6-2 or TRBV6-3 and TRBJ2-2, with D possibly being TRBD2 (5 bases). The CDR3 extends over 13 amino acids. Germline CDR1 and CDR2: MNHEY and SVGEGT. The CDR3 spells CASSYRVTGELLF. CDR3 DNA sequence: TGTGCCAGCAGTTACAGGGTAACCGGGGAGCTGCTTTTT.

In this sample, this clonotype turned up many times. The chain has TRBV11-2 and TRBJ2-3; TRBD1 or TRBD2 may be the D gene (5 bases each). Germline loops: CDR1 SGHAT, CDR2 FQNNGV. The CDR3 loop spans 13 amino acids. Trimming stripped 5 bases from V and 5 bases from J, with 11 bases between. CDR3 protein: CASSVGGRDTQYF. In DNA form, the CDR3 reads TGTGCCAGCAGCGTTGGGGGTAGAGATACGCAGTATTTT.